The rows below give T cell receptor beta chains drawn from one sample of a study of spatial heterogeneity in lung cancer. TCRdb analysed the 5' RACE reads with MiXCR anew, one entry per CDR3 protein. The table shows some 120,000 distinct CDR3 sequences, with less than 15% occurring only once. The starting material was PBMCs, obtained at follow-up. Receptors were obtained from a male donor with early-stage non-small cell lung cancer. The CDR3 runs from the conserved cysteine through the conserved F or W. The D gene is left open where the match is weak. Rows may omit the clone size; those that give it use once, few, many or a size class.

>NA|TRBJ2-3|TRBV5-5|TRBD1
TGTGCCAGCAGCTCTTACCGGGACAGCACAGATTCGCAGTATTTT
CASSSYRDSTDSQYF
>NA|TRBJ1-6|TRBV12-3/TRBV12-4|NA
TGTGCCAGCAGTCTCAGGGTGGGTAATTCACCCCTCCACTTT
CASSLRVGNSPLHF
>many|TRBJ1-1|TRBV29-1|NA
TGCAGCGAGGGACTCGGTGGGACTGAAGCTTTCTTT
CSEGLGGTEAFF
>few|TRBJ2-7|TRBV29-1|TRBD1
TGCAGCGCCCGACAGGGGTACGAGCAGTACTTC
CSARQGYEQYF
>many|TRBJ1-6|TRBV2|NA
TGTGCCAGCAGTGCGGGGATAGAAACATCACCCCTCCACTTT
CASSAGIETSPLHF
>many|TRBJ1-6|TRBV7-3|TRBD1
TGTGCCAGCAGCTCGACAGGGCGGAATTCACCCCTCCACTTT
CASSSTGRNSPLHF
>NA|TRBJ2-3|TRBV20-1|NA
TGCAGTGCGACGATCGCGGACAGCTTCACAGATACGCAGTATTTT
CSATIADSFTDTQYF
>many|TRBJ1-5|TRBV29-1|TRBD1
TGCAGCGCGAGGGGGCAGGGCAATCAGCCCCAGCATTTT
CSARGQGNQPQHF
>NA|TRBJ2-3|TRBV11-2|NA
TGTGCCAGCAGCTTTAAACGGGGCAAAACAGATACGCAGTATTTT
CASSFKRGKTDTQYF
>once|TRBJ2-1|TRBV14|TRBD2
TGTGCCAGCAGCCAAGGGTTAGCGGGGCGGTTCCATGAGCAGTTCTTC
CASSQGLAGRFHEQFF
>few|TRBJ2-3|TRBV3-1|TRBD1
TGTGCCAGCAGCCAAGGAGGGACAGGGGATGGAGATACGCAGTATTTT
CASSQGGTGDGDTQYF
>many|TRBJ1-1|TRBV4-1|TRBD1
TGCGCCAGCAGCCGCGGGACAGGCTGGGGGAACACTGAAGCTTTCTTT
CASSRGTGWGNTEAFF
>many|TRBJ1-2|TRBV12-3/TRBV12-4|TRBD1
TGTGCCAGCAGTTTAAGCCGGGGACAGGGCTATGGCTACACCTTC
CASSLSRGQGYGYTF
>few|TRBJ2-1|TRBV7-2|TRBD2
TGTGCCAGCAGCTTAGCGCGGGCTAGCGGTAACAATGAGCAGTTCTTC
CASSLARASGNNEQFF
>NA|TRBJ2-6|TRBV6-5|TRBD2
TGTGCCAGCAGTTTCGCCGGGACTAGCGGTTACTCTGGGGCCAACGTCCTGACTTTC
CASSFAGTSGYSGANVLTF
>NA|TRBJ2-3|TRBV11-2|NA
TGTGCCAGCAGCTTAGATCAGGCAGATACGCAGTATTTT
CASSLDQADTQYF
>many|TRBJ2-1|TRBV9|NA
TGTGCCAGCAGCGTTGGGTCCCAGCGGTCTGGCTCCTACAATGAGCAGTTCTTC
CASSVGSQRSGSYNEQFF
>NA|TRBJ1-6|TRBV5-1|TRBD1
TGCGCCAGCAGCTTGTTCCCGAACTCAAAACAGGGGGAACCCCTCCACTTT
CASSLFPNSKQGEPLHF
>NA|TRBJ2-7|TRBV12-3/TRBV12-4|NA
TGTGCCAGCAGGGAACAGGGTATCGGCGAGCAGTACTTC
CASREQGIGEQYF
>NA|TRBJ2-4|TRBV19|NA
TGTGCCAGTAGCATCGCATCGGGGGGCGCTGACAAAAACATTCAGTACTTC
CASSIASGGADKNIQYF
>few|TRBJ1-3|TRBV4-2|NA
TGTGCCAGCAGCCAAGCGCGTGGTTCTGGAAACACCATATATTTT
CASSQARGSGNTIYF
>NA|TRBJ2-5|TRBV2|NA
TGTGCCAGCAGCCCTTTTGAGGAGACCCAGTACTTC
CASSPFEETQYF
>NA|TRBJ2-3|TRBV29-1|NA
TGCAGCGTTGGTAACCCGGAGCGATCGGGAAAAGATACGCAGTATTTT
CSVGNPERSGKDTQYF
>few|TRBJ1-4|TRBV5-1|NA
TGCGCCAGCAGCACGTCCTCAGGAATGGGGGAAGGAAAACTGTTTTTT
CASSTSSGMGEGKLFF
>few|TRBJ1-4|TRBV4-1|NA
TGCGCCAGCAGCCAAGATCACCTCTCCGGGACTAATGAAAAACTGTTTTTT
CASSQDHLSGTNEKLFF
>NA|TRBJ1-6|TRBV7-9|NA
TGTGCCAGCAGCTTACAAATATTAGCACAGAAGGATAATTCACCCCTCCACTTT
CASSLQILAQKDNSPLHF
>many|TRBJ2-3|TRBV5-1|TRBD2
TGCGCCAGCAGCCGTCTCGTAGCGGGGGCCACAGATACGCAGTATTTT
CASSRLVAGATDTQYF
>few|TRBJ2-1|TRBV7-3|NA
TGTGCCAGCAGCATCGGACCCGCCAATGAGCAGTTCTTC
CASSIGPANEQFF
>NA|TRBJ2-7|TRBV2|TRBD1
TGTGCCAGCAAATTCCTGGCAGGGGGTTACGAGCAGTACTTC
CASKFLAGGYEQYF
>few|TRBJ2-1|TRBV7-3|NA
TGTGCCAGCAGCCCCACAGTGGACAATGAGCAGTTCTTC
CASSPTVDNEQFF
>few|TRBJ2-1|TRBV28|NA
TGTGCCAGCAGCCCTTCGGACAGAACCTACAATGAGCAGTTCTTC
CASSPSDRTYNEQFF
>few|TRBJ2-5|TRBV5-1|NA
TGCGCCAGCAGCTTTTCCCCAGGGAAAGAGACCCAGTACTTC
CASSFSPGKETQYF
>few|TRBJ2-7|TRBV12-3/TRBV12-4|TRBD1
TGTGCCAGCAGTCTACAGGGGGCGCATGAGCAGTACTTC
CASSLQGAHEQYF
>many|TRBJ1-5|TRBV5-1|NA
TGCGCCAGCAGCCCGGGAGGCAGTAATCAGCCCCAGCATTTT
CASSPGGSNQPQHF
>many|TRBJ1-3|TRBV20-1|NA
TGCAGTGCTGCAGGGGAAAACACCATATATTTT
CSAAGENTIYF
>few|TRBJ2-7|TRBV28|NA
TGTGCCAGCAGTTTCATGGACTACGAGCAGTACTTC
CASSFMDYEQYF
>many|TRBJ1-5|TRBV3-1|NA
TGTGCCAGCAGCCAGACGGGGGGTAGCAATCAGCCCCAGCATTTT
CASSQTGGSNQPQHF
>many|TRBJ1-6|TRBV28|NA
TGTGCCAGTATTTTATCCGGGACTAATAATTCACCCCTCCACTTT
CASILSGTNNSPLHF
>many|TRBJ2-3|TRBV20-1|NA
TGCAGTGCTAGAGATTTAGATACGCAGTATTTT
CSARDLDTQYF
>NA|TRBJ2-5|TRBV5-1|NA
TGCGCCAGCAGCTTGGCCGGGGAGCGGTCCACCCCCACGTACTTC
CASSLAGERSTPTYF
>NA|TRBJ2-5|TRBV2|NA
TGTGCCAGCACCCAAGTGGGGCGGGAAGAGACCCAGTACTTC
CASTQVGREETQYF
>few|TRBJ2-1|TRBV9|TRBD1
TGTGCCAGCAGCGTTCACGACAGGGGAGGACATGAGCAGTTCTTC
CASSVHDRGGHEQFF
>NA|TRBJ1-6|TRBV7-2|NA
TGTGCCATCAGTTTTCGGGATTCACCCCTCCACTTT
CAISFRDSPLHF
>few|TRBJ2-5|TRBV5-1|NA
TGCGCCAGCAGCCCCCCTAGTGAGATCCAGTACTTC
CASSPPSEIQYF
>NA|TRBJ2-1|TRBV5-1|NA
TGCGCCAGCAGCTCCTCCGGGACGAGAGGTGAGCAGTTCTTC
CASSSSGTRGEQFF
>few|TRBJ2-2|TRBV10-3|NA
TGTGCCATCAGTGACTTGGCAGGGCTTACGAACACCGGGGAGCTGTTTTTT
CAISDLAGLTNTGELFF
>NA|TRBJ2-7|TRBV20-1|NA
TGCAGTGCTCCCGTGGGAGATAGCTCCTACGAGCAGTACTTC
CSAPVGDSSYEQYF
>NA|TRBJ1-6|TRBV20-1|NA
TGCAGTGCTAGGGGACTGTTAGGGCATTCACCCCTCCACTTT
CSARGLLGHSPLHF
>NA|TRBJ2-1|TRBV12-2|NA
TGTGCAAGTCGCTTAGGTAATAGACAGGGGGGCGATGAGCAGTTCTTC
CASRLGNRQGGDEQFF
>few|TRBJ2-5|TRBV5-1|TRBD2
TGCGCCAGCAGCCCCGGACTAGGCCTCCAAGAGACCCAGTACTTC
CASSPGLGLQETQYF
>many|TRBJ2-5|TRBV10-3|NA
TGTGCCATCAGCAACAGGGCCTCCCAAGAGACCCAGTACTTC
CAISNRASQETQYF
>few|TRBJ2-5|TRBV27|NA
TGTGCCAGCAGCCCCGGCCTGACTAGTTTTGCAGTCGGAGAGACCCAGTACTTC
CASSPGLTSFAVGETQYF
>few|TRBJ1-1|TRBV4-2|NA
TGTGCCAGCAGCCAACCGGACAGATCCACTGAAGCTTTCTTT
CASSQPDRSTEAFF
>many|TRBJ2-2|TRBV3-1|TRBD2
TGTGCCAGCAGCCAAGATGGTCAGCGGGGGTACACCGGGGAGCTGTTTTTT
CASSQDGQRGYTGELFF